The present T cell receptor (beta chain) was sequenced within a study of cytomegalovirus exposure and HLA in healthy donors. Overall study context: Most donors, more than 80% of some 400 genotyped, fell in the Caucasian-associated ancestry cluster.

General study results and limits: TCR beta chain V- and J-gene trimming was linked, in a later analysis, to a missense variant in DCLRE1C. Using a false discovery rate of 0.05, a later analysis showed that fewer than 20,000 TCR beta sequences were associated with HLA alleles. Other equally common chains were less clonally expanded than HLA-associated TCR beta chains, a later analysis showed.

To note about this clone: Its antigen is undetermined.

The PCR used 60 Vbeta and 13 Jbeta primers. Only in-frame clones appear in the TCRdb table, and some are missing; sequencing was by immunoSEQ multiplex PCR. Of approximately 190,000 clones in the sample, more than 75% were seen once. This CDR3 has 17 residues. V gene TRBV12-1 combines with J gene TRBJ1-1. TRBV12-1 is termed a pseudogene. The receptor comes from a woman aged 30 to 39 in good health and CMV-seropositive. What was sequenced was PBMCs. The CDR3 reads CASSFAVSQVRNTEAFF. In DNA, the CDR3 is TGTGCCAGCAGCTTTGCAGTAAGCCAAGTTCGGAACACTGAAGCTTTCTTT.